This entry lists 10 T cell receptor beta chains sequenced from one sample in a study of cytomegalovirus exposure and HLA in healthy donors. 13 Jbeta primers and 60 Vbeta primers were used for the PCR. Measured with immunoSEQ multiplex PCR; TCRdb has only the in-frame clones, and not every one. Of some 160,000 clones listed, 65% to 80% are singletons. Sequenced: PBMCs. These receptors all come from a woman in her twenties or thirties in good health and CMV-seronegative.

The chain uses TRBV25-1 and TRBJ1-1; no firm D call. The CDR3 runs to 14 residues. Trimming removed 4 bases from V and 0 bases from J, with 9 bases in between. CDR1 MGHDK and CDR2 SYGVNS come from the germline V gene. The CDR3 region is CASSGSILNTEAFF. The CDR3 bases are TGTGCCAGCAGTGGCAGTATTTTGAACACTGAAGCTTTCTTT.

This sequence joins TRBV30 and TRBJ1-4, with a weak D call TRBD1 (5 bases). This CDR3 is built from 15 residues. V lost 3 bases, J lost 7 bases, and 18 bases lay in between. CDR1 and CDR2 (germline): GTSNPN, SVGIG (reference sequence). CDR3 DNA: TGTGCCTGGAGCCCCCGGGGGACTCGCGGTGAAAAACTGTTTTTT. Residues: CAWSPRGTRGEKLFF.

This clone was seen a few times. The chain couples TRBV7-2 to TRBJ2-7, with 8 bases aligning to TRBD1. Germline-derived CDR1 and CDR2 are SGHTA and FQGNSA. CDR3 length equals 15 residues. The V segment lost 4 bases and the J segment 7 bases; nucleotides outside the gene matches: 12. CDR3 sequence: CASSWTTGDTGEQYF. The CDR3, as DNA: TGTGCCAGCAGCTGGACGACAGGGGATACAGGGGAGCAGTACTTC.

A few counts support this clone. CDR3 sequence reads: CATRQGSHGEQYF. CDR3 DNA: TGTGCCACCAGACAGGGCTCGCATGGCGAGCAGTACTTC. This sequence joins TRBV6-1 and TRBJ2-7; 7 bases line up with TRBD1. The germline gives CDR1 MNHNS, CDR2 SASEGT. The CDR3 runs 13 residues. With V trimmed by 10 bases and J by 6 bases, 12 bases remained unmatched.

The chain uses TRBV2 and TRBJ2-1, with 8 bases aligning to TRBD1. The length of the CDR3 is 13 residues. Per germline, CDR1 SNHLY and CDR2 FYNNEI. The junction had 2 bases not matched to a gene; V was cut back by 3 bases and J by 7 bases. Here the CDR3 DNA reads TGTGCCAGCAGTGACGACAGGGGAAATGAGCAGTTCTTC. As protein: CASSDDRGNEQFF. Supplemented by reference TRBV2 and TRBJ2-1, the full variable domain reads EPEVTQTPSHQVTQMGQEVILRCVPISNHLYFYWYRQILGQKVEFLVSFYNNEISEKSEIFDDQFSVERPDGSNFTLKIRSTKLEDSAMYFCASSDDRGNEQFFGPGTRLTVL.

This clone showed up just a few times. The V gene is TRBV5-1, the J gene TRBJ1-3; a possible D gene is TRBD1 (6 bases). Per germline, CDR1 SGHRS and CDR2 YFSETQ. Between the trimmed V and J ends, which lost 3 bases and 0 bases, there was a span of 16 bases. CDR3 length: 17 amino acids. CDR3 protein: CASSSSLGTPSGNTIYF. In DNA, the CDR3 is TGCGCCAGCAGCTCATCACTCGGGACACCCTCTGGAAACACCATATATTTT.

The chain uses TRBV9 and TRBJ2-2; 8 bases map to TRBD1. The CDR3 runs to 17 residues. Germline V gene data show CDR1 as SGDLS and CDR2 as YYNGEE. Trimming at V came to 0 bases and at J to 7 bases, leaving 11 bases not matched to a gene. Here the CDR3 reads CASSVATRTGSGGELFF. Here the CDR3 DNA reads TGTGCCAGCAGCGTAGCTACACGGACAGGGTCAGGCGGGGAGCTGTTTTTT.

This clone was seen just once. The chain recombines TRBV6-5 with TRBJ1-1, with 10 bases aligning to TRBD1. With 5 bases clipped from V and 5 bases from J, the junction kept 5 bases outside the gene matches. The CDR3 is 14 amino acids. Germline V CDR1 and CDR2: MNHEY, SVGAGI. The DNA of the CDR3 is TGTGCCAGCAGTCCGGACAGGGGGGGAACTGAAGCTTTCTTT. Translation gives CASSPDRGGTEAFF.

This clone was counted once. The rearrangement links TRBV4-3 to TRBJ2-7; 9 nucleotides align to TRBD2. Germline trimming cut 0 bases from V and 2 bases from J; bases unmatched to any gene: 8. Germline V gives CDR1 LGHNA, CDR2 YSLEER. The CDR3 loop spans 17 amino acids. The CDR3: CASSQELAGGDTYEQYF. The CDR3 coding sequence is TGCGCCAGCAGCCAAGAATTGGCGGGGGGGGATACCTACGAGCAGTACTTC.

V and J are TRBV11-2 and TRBJ1-3; tentative D call: TRBD1 (5 bases). Germline V gene lookup returns CDR1 SGHAT and CDR2 FQNNGV. Trimming cost V 4 bases and J 0 bases, with 19 bases left between them. The length of the CDR3 is 18 residues. CDR3 sequence (DNA): TGTGCCAGCAGCTCCCTCTTCAATTACAGGACCTCTGGAAACACCATATATTTT. Its protein product is CASSSLFNYRTSGNTIYF.